A selection of T cell receptor beta chains follows, all from one sample in a study of cytomegalovirus exposure and HLA in healthy donors. Produced via immunoSEQ multiplex PCR; TCRdb's table is partial and in-frame only. The sample consists of tens of thousands of clones, about 90% of them appearing once. The specimen sequenced was PBMCs. The receptor set was obtained from a man between 18 and 35 years old in good health and CMV-seronegative. CDR3s include the opening cysteine and the closing phenylalanine or tryptophan. The D gene is left open where the match is weak. Rows give clone size only sometimes, using once, few, many, or a class for an expanded clone.

clone_size: NA
j_call: TRBJ2-2
d_call: NA
cdr3_length: 14
v_call: TRBV5-1
cdr3_aa: CASSPGTHSGELFF
cdr3_nt: TGCGCCAGCAGCCCAGGGACTCACTCCGGGGAGCTGTTTTTT

clone_size: NA
j_call: TRBJ2-2
d_call: NA
cdr3_length: 16
v_call: TRBV11-3
cdr3_aa: CASSLGGLLNTGELFF
cdr3_nt: TGTGCCAGCAGCTTAGGGGGCTTACTTAACACCGGGGAGCTGTTTTTT

clone_size: NA
j_call: TRBJ1-5
d_call: NA
cdr3_length: 15
v_call: TRBV7-8
cdr3_aa: CASSTRGGYNQPQHF
cdr3_nt: TGTGCCAGCAGCACCCGGGGGGGATATAATCAGCCCCAGCATTTT

clone_size: NA
j_call: TRBJ2-2
d_call: TRBD2
cdr3_length: 14
v_call: TRBV7-6
cdr3_aa: CASSLTSGTGELFF
cdr3_nt: TGTGCCAGCAGCTTGACTAGCGGGACCGGGGAGCTGTTTTTT

clone_size: few
j_call: TRBJ2-2
d_call: TRBD1
cdr3_length: 14
v_call: TRBV11-2
cdr3_aa: CASSGRQGTGELFF
cdr3_nt: TGTGCCAGCAGCGGACGACAGGGGACCGGGGAGCTGTTTTTT

clone_size: NA
j_call: TRBJ2-2
d_call: TRBD1
cdr3_length: 14
v_call: TRBV2
cdr3_aa: CASGQGAWTGELFF
cdr3_nt: TGTGCCAGCGGCCAGGGGGCTTGGACCGGGGAGCTGTTTTTT

clone_size: NA
j_call: TRBJ1-1
d_call: TRBD1
cdr3_length: 12
v_call: TRBV10-3
cdr3_aa: CASGQGGTEAFF
cdr3_nt: TGTGCCAGCGGACAGGGGGGCACTGAAGCTTTCTTT

clone_size: NA
j_call: TRBJ2-2
d_call: TRBD2
cdr3_length: 20
v_call: TRBV27
cdr3_aa: CASRPFMGLAGGINTGELFF
cdr3_nt: TGTGCCAGCAGGCCATTTATGGGACTAGCGGGAGGTATAAACACCGGGGAGCTGTTTTTT

clone_size: NA
j_call: TRBJ2-5
d_call: NA
cdr3_length: 13
v_call: TRBV19
cdr3_aa: CASSLLPGETQYF
cdr3_nt: TGTGCCAGTAGCCTCCTCCCAGGAGAGACCCAGTACTTC

clone_size: NA
j_call: TRBJ1-1
d_call: NA
cdr3_length: 15
v_call: TRBV30
cdr3_aa: CAWDLGADWNTEAFF
cdr3_nt: TGTGCCTGGGATCTTGGGGCAGATTGGAACACTGAAGCTTTCTTT

clone_size: NA
j_call: TRBJ2-7
d_call: NA
cdr3_length: 18
v_call: TRBV7-2
cdr3_aa: CASSRHPRGQRVNYEQYF
cdr3_nt: TGTGCCAGCAGCCGTCACCCGAGGGGACAGCGGGTGAACTACGAGCAGTACTTC

clone_size: NA
j_call: TRBJ2-3
d_call: TRBD2
cdr3_length: 17
v_call: TRBV9
cdr3_aa: CASSEGTSATVADTQYF
cdr3_nt: TGTGCCAGCAGCGAGGGGACTAGCGCTACCGTGGCAGATACGCAGTATTTT

clone_size: NA
j_call: TRBJ2-5
d_call: TRBD2
cdr3_length: 16
v_call: TRBV28
cdr3_aa: CASSTPLAGVRETQYF
cdr3_nt: TGTGCCAGCAGCACCCCCTTAGCGGGAGTCCGAGAGACCCAGTACTTC

clone_size: NA
j_call: TRBJ2-7
d_call: NA
cdr3_length: 14
v_call: TRBV6-5
cdr3_aa: CASKGGIDPYEQYF
cdr3_nt: TGTGCCAGCAAGGGCGGGATAGACCCCTACGAGCAGTACTTC

clone_size: once
j_call: TRBJ2-7
d_call: TRBD1
cdr3_length: 15
v_call: TRBV19
cdr3_aa: CASSQPGQGTYEQYF
cdr3_nt: TGTGCCAGTAGCCAACCGGGACAGGGCACCTACGAGCAGTACTTC

clone_size: NA
j_call: TRBJ2-3
d_call: NA
cdr3_length: 12
v_call: TRBV7-3
cdr3_aa: CASSENGDTQYF
cdr3_nt: TGTGCCAGCAGCGAAAACGGGGATACGCAGTATTTT

clone_size: NA
j_call: TRBJ1-2
d_call: TRBD1
cdr3_length: 13
v_call: TRBV28
cdr3_aa: CASSLKTGGKWTF
cdr3_nt: TGTGCCAGCAGTTTGAAGACAGGGGGCAAGTGGACCTTC

clone_size: once
j_call: TRBJ2-4
d_call: TRBD2
cdr3_length: 14
v_call: TRBV27
cdr3_aa: CASRRLAGVNIQYF
cdr3_nt: TGTGCCAGCAGGAGACTAGCGGGAGTCAACATTCAGTACTTC

clone_size: NA
j_call: TRBJ2-2
d_call: TRBD2
cdr3_length: 14
v_call: TRBV7-6
cdr3_aa: CASGREAYTGELFF
cdr3_nt: TGTGCCAGCGGGCGGGAGGCCTACACCGGGGAGCTGTTTTTT

clone_size: NA
j_call: TRBJ1-1
d_call: TRBD1
cdr3_length: 17
v_call: TRBV10-3
cdr3_aa: CAISLEGQGAGTTEAFF
cdr3_nt: TGTGCCATCAGCCTAGAGGGACAGGGGGCAGGGACCACTGAAGCTTTCTTT

clone_size: few
j_call: TRBJ2-1
d_call: NA
cdr3_length: 20
v_call: TRBV23-1
cdr3_aa: CASSQSSPPTISPSYNEQFF
cdr3_nt: TGCGCCAGCAGTCAATCGAGTCCCCCTACGATTAGCCCGTCCTACAATGAGCAGTTCTTC

clone_size: NA
j_call: TRBJ1-5
d_call: NA
cdr3_length: 14
v_call: TRBV6-1
cdr3_aa: CASSPTEVPQPQHF
cdr3_nt: TGTGCCAGCAGCCCGACAGAGGTCCCTCAGCCCCAGCATTTT

clone_size: NA
j_call: TRBJ1-4
d_call: TRBD1
cdr3_length: 16
v_call: TRBV5-4
cdr3_aa: CASSPGTGGTNEKLFF
cdr3_nt: TGTGCCAGCAGCCCCGGGACAGGGGGGACTAATGAAAAACTGTTTTTT

clone_size: NA
j_call: TRBJ2-2
d_call: NA
cdr3_length: 15
v_call: TRBV6-1
cdr3_aa: CASSEGLANTGELFF
cdr3_nt: TGTGCCAGCAGTGAGGGCCTAGCAAACACCGGGGAGCTGTTTTTT

clone_size: NA
j_call: TRBJ2-5
d_call: TRBD1
cdr3_length: 16
v_call: TRBV7-8
cdr3_aa: CASRLYRGDNQETQYF
cdr3_nt: TGTGCCAGCAGATTATACAGGGGGGATAACCAAGAGACCCAGTACTTC

clone_size: NA
j_call: TRBJ2-3
d_call: TRBD1
cdr3_length: 13
v_call: TRBV10-3
cdr3_aa: CATQDRAGNTQYF
cdr3_nt: TGTGCCACACAGGACAGGGCGGGCAATACGCAGTATTTT

clone_size: NA
j_call: TRBJ2-7
d_call: NA
cdr3_length: 13
v_call: TRBV19
cdr3_aa: CASSPYGSYEQYF
cdr3_nt: TGTGCCAGTAGCCCCTATGGCTCCTACGAGCAGTACTTC

clone_size: NA
j_call: TRBJ2-7
d_call: NA
cdr3_length: 15
v_call: TRBV4-3
cdr3_aa: CASSQLLGASYEQYF
cdr3_nt: TGCGCCAGCAGCCAATTGCTGGGAGCGTCCTACGAGCAGTACTTC

clone_size: NA
j_call: TRBJ2-7
d_call: TRBD1
cdr3_length: 14
v_call: TRBV28
cdr3_aa: CASSAGTEIYEQYF
cdr3_nt: TGTGCCAGCAGTGCCGGGACAGAGATCTACGAGCAGTACTTC

clone_size: NA
j_call: TRBJ2-3
d_call: TRBD2
cdr3_length: 16
v_call: TRBV30
cdr3_aa: CAWSWAGGPVADTQYF
cdr3_nt: TGTGCCTGGAGTTGGGCGGGAGGGCCGGTGGCAGATACGCAGTATTTT

clone_size: NA
j_call: TRBJ1-2
d_call: TRBD1
cdr3_length: 12
v_call: TRBV2
cdr3_aa: CVRDRAGLGYTF
cdr3_nt: TGTGTCCGGGACAGGGCCGGCTTGGGCTACACCTTC